The following is a TCR beta chain sequence with its context. Its specificity is unknown. The sample is drawn from a study of T cell responses to AZD1222 COVID-19 vaccine. Assay used: immunoSEQ multiplex PCR; TCRdb lists only in-frame clones, some missing. The data contain more than 150,000 clones, 94% of them singletons. Notes on the study in general: White British people made up most donors, females outnumbered males, and clonal diversity was possibly underestimated. AZD1222 recipients seropositive at baseline numbered only five to seven. Across spike, vaccine-associated CD4 TCRs were found, dominant at 160-218 and 743-854.

Trimming shortened V by 2 bases and J by 0 bases, and 12 bases separated the two germline ends. This CDR3 is 15 amino acids long. The germline V gene has CDR1 SGHNT and CDR2 YYREEE (reference sequence). The input for sequencing was peripheral blood, taken on day 0 of AZD1222 vaccination. The receptor comes from an adult in good health. The chain uses TRBV5-4 and TRBJ2-7, with D perhaps TRBD2 (6 bases). In nucleotides, the CDR3 is TGTGCCAGCAGCTTATCTAGCGCGTCCTCCTACGAGCAGTACTTC. It specifies CASSLSSASSYEQYF. Looking up the rest from reference TRBV5-4 and TRBJ2-7 gives the full variable domain: ETGVTQSPTHLIKTRGQQVTLRCSSQSGHNTVSWYQQALGQGPQFIFQYYREEENGRGNFPPRFSGLQFPNYSSELNVNALELDDSALYLCASSLSSASSYEQYFGPGTRLTVT.